The 4 T cell receptor beta chains given below trace back to one sample, sequenced in a study of blood T cell repertoires in COVID-19. Clones were read by immunoSEQ multiplex PCR, and TCRdb kept only the in-frame ones, dropping some. The sample lists around 150,000 clones, about 80% occurring once. Sequenced input: peripheral blood. The source is a woman aged 40-49 years with COVID-19, enrolled during active disease.

The chain combines TRBV10-2 with TRBJ2-1; D is perhaps TRBD2 (6 bases). With 9 bases removed from V and 7 bases from J, the gap between germline ends came to 22 bases. The CDR3 runs to 15 residues. Germline-derived CDR1 and CDR2 are WSHSY and SAAADI. DNA of the CDR3: TGCGCCAGTACCGATCGGGCGGGGCAAGTGAATGAGCAGTTCTTC. Amino acid sequence: CASTDRAGQVNEQFF.

This rearrangement joins TRBV5-4 to TRBJ1-4; D gene uncertain. The CDR3 sequence is 13 residues long. Germline V gene sequence: CDR1 SGHNT, CDR2 YYREEE (reference sequence). V gave up 4 bases and J gave up 0 bases, with 4 bases separating them. The CDR3, as DNA: TGTGCCAGCAGCATCACAACTAATGAAAAACTGTTTTTT. It yields the protein CASSITTNEKLFF.

In its sample, this clone was seen once. The V call is TRBV5-4, the J call TRBJ2-7; TRBD2 matches at 8 bases. Germline V gives CDR1 SGHNT, CDR2 YYREEE (reference sequence). There are 15 residues in the CDR3. V lost 3 bases, J lost 0 bases, and 5 bases stayed unmatched. The CDR3 spells CASSSSGLTSYEQYF. The CDR3 DNA follows: TGTGCCAGCAGCTCTAGCGGGCTGACCTCCTACGAGCAGTACTTC. Filled out from reference TRBV5-4 and TRBJ2-7, the complete variable domain reads ETGVTQSPTHLIKTRGQQVTLRCSSQSGHNTVSWYQQALGQGPQFIFQYYREEENGRGNFPPRFSGLQFPNYSSELNVNALELDDSALYLCASSSSGLTSYEQYFGPGTRLTVT.

The chain links TRBV7-2 to TRBJ1-1; D might be TRBD1 (6 bases). Germline V gene data show CDR1 as SGHTA and CDR2 as FQGNSA. The V gene lost 5 bases and the J gene lost 4 bases, with 17 bases spanning the gap. The CDR3 contains 15 residues. CDR3: CASSKIQGGGTEAFF. CDR3 nucleotides: TGTGCCAGCAGCAAAATACAGGGAGGGGGCACTGAAGCTTTCTTT.